Each of the 25 T cell receptor beta chains below was sequenced from the same sample in a study of spatial heterogeneity in lung cancer. TCRdb re-analysed the 5' RACE reads in MiXCR, keeping a single row per CDR3 protein. This repertoire shows 50,000 to 75,000 distinct CDR3 sequences, about 5.9% found once; its top ten account for roughly 15%. Time point here: sample taken at primary tumor resection. The input for sequencing was PBMCs, taken at surgery. Receptors originate from a female donor with early-stage non-small cell lung cancer.

This clonotype was detected ten times or more. V gene TRBV6-1 combines with J gene TRBJ2-3; 12 bases align to TRBD2. With 0 bases clipped from V and 3 bases from J, the junction kept 7 bases outside the gene matches. This CDR3 is 18 amino acids long. Germline V gene sequence: CDR1 MNHNS, CDR2 SASEGT. CDR3 nucleotides: TGTGCCAGCAGTGAAGCTGGACTAGCGGGACTGGGGACAGATACGCAGTATTTT. Translating gives CASSEAGLAGLGTDTQYF.

The sample holds many counts of this clonotype. CDR3 in amino acids: CASSSIQNTEAFF. In DNA form, the CDR3 reads TGTGCCAGCAGCTCGATCCAGAACACTGAAGCTTTCTTT. This rearrangement joins TRBV3-1 to TRBJ1-1; D unclear. The CDR3 runs to 13 residues. Per germline, CDR1 LGHDT and CDR2 YNNKEL (reference sequence). The V end lost 5 bases, the J end lost 1 base, and 8 bases lay between the germline ends.

The rearrangement uses TRBV28 and TRBJ2-5; 7 bases map to TRBD1. Germline lookup yields CDR1 MDHEN and CDR2 SYDVKM. J gave up 4 bases and V 5 bases, and 7 bases lay outside the gene matches. This CDR3 region has 14 residues. CDR3 sequence reads: CASSTQGSRETQYF. In DNA, the CDR3 is TGTGCCAGCAGTACACAGGGGTCGCGAGAGACCCAGTACTTC.

The chain uses TRBV27 and TRBJ2-5; possible D gene TRBD2, 6 bases. CDR1 is MNHEY and CDR2 is SMNVEV in the germline V gene (reference sequence). The CDR3 loop spans 15 amino acids. The V and J ends lost 0 bases and 1 base respectively, with 9 bases between them. For the CDR3, the DNA is TGTGCCAGCAGTTTATCCCTAGCGACCCAAGAGACCCAGTACTTC. Translation gives CASSLSLATQETQYF.

This clonotype was counted many times. J is TRBJ2-2 and V is TRBV7-3; D might be TRBD1 or TRBD2, each matching 6 bases. CDR1 is SGHTA, CDR2 FQGTGA, per germline. The CDR3 has 15 residues. The V end lost 4 bases, the J end lost 4 bases, and 13 bases lay between the germline ends. The CDR3 region has the DNA TGTGCCAGCAGCTCCGTCTCGGGGGCCACCGGGGAGCTGTTTTTT. Translating gives CASSSVSGATGELFF. The full variable domain, its missing parts supplied by reference TRBV7-3 and TRBJ2-2, is GAGVSQTPSNKVTEKGKYVELRCDPISGHTALYWYRQSLGQGPEFLIYFQGTGAADDSGLPNDRFFAVRPEGSVSTLKIQRTERGDSAVYLCASSSVSGATGELFFGEGSRLTVL.

This clonotype was recorded many times. The chain couples TRBV29-1 to TRBJ1-4, with D possibly matching TRBD1 (5 bases). CDR1 and CDR2 (germline): SQVTM, ANQGSEA. Deletions cut 4 bases from V and 5 bases from J, with 8 bases between. The CDR3 consists of 12 residues. The CDR3 nucleotides are TGCAGCGTTGTAGGGGACAATGAAAAACTGTTTTTT. Protein: CSVVGDNEKLFF.

This clonotype occurred many times. This chain links TRBV29-1 with TRBJ1-2; TRBD1 might be the D (5 bases). This CDR3 contains 15 residues. V was pared by 6 bases and J by 0 bases, with 17 bases between. Germline V gene data show CDR1 as SQVTM and CDR2 as ANQGSEA. The CDR3 sequence: CSVDWDGATNYGYTF. The CDR3 DNA is TGCAGCGTCGACTGGGACGGAGCCACTAACTATGGCTACACCTTC. Together with reference TRBV29-1 and TRBJ1-2, the CDR3 gives the full variable domain: SAVISQKPSRDICQRGTSLTIQCQVDSQVTMMFWYRQQPGQSLTLIATANQGSEATYESGFVIDKFPISRPNLTFSTLTVSNMSPEDSSIYLCSVDWDGATNYGYTFGSGTRLTVV.

V gene TRBV7-6 combines with J gene TRBJ2-7; D is unclear. The CDR3 extends over 15 amino acids. V was trimmed by 5 bases and J by 9 bases, leaving 23 bases between them. Germline CDR1 SGHVS, CDR2 FNYEAQ. CDR3 region: CASSLDRQSGTVQYF. The DNA for the CDR3 is TGTGCCAGCAGCCTGGATAGACAATCCGGTACGGTGCAGTACTTC.

This clonotype occurred many times. The chain couples TRBV3-1 to TRBJ2-7; D possibly uses TRBD1 or TRBD2 (5 bases each). The germline CDR1 and CDR2 sequences are LGHDT and YNNKEL (reference sequence). The V and J ends lost 5 bases and 13 bases respectively, with 21 bases between them. The CDR3 has 13 amino acids. CDR3 DNA: TGTGCCAGCAGCTTCCGGGACCCCAAAGGCGTCTACTTC. It is translated as CASSFRDPKGVYF.

This rearrangement joins TRBV9 to TRBJ2-3, with TRBD2 identical over 11 bases. Germline CDR1 reads SGDLS; CDR2 reads YYNGEE. With V trimmed by 1 base and J by 1 base, 2 bases remained unmatched. The CDR3 runs to 16 residues. The CDR3 region is CASSVPLAGGTDTQYF. The CDR3 DNA reads TGTGCCAGCAGCGTACCACTAGCGGGAGGCACAGATACGCAGTATTTT. Using reference TRBV9 and TRBJ2-3 for the parts outside the CDR3, the full variable domain is DSGVTQTPKHLITATGQRVTLRCSPRSGDLSVYWYQQSLDQGLQFLIQYYNGEERAKGNILERFSAQQFPDLHSELNLSSLELGDSALYFCASSVPLAGGTDTQYFGPGTRLTVL.

This clonotype has at least ten counts. The J gene is TRBJ2-5, the V gene TRBV6-2 or TRBV6-3; D is possibly TRBD1 or TRBD2 (5 bases each). V gave up 0 bases and J gave up 0 bases, with 17 bases separating them. CDR1 MNHEY and CDR2 SVGEGT come from the germline V gene. The CDR3 runs to 18 residues. This CDR3 reads CASSYSRRDGQYQETQYF. CDR3 DNA sequence: TGTGCCAGCAGTTACTCCCGAAGGGACGGGCAGTACCAAGAGACCCAGTACTTC.

This clonotype occurred many times. In nucleotides, the CDR3 is TGCAGTGCTAGCCCTACCTTTATAGACGGATACGAGCAGTACTTC. Encoded protein: CSASPTFIDGYEQYF. V gene TRBV20-1 combines with J gene TRBJ2-7, with D unresolved. The CDR3 consists of 15 residues. The V gene lost 3 bases and the J gene lost 4 bases, with 19 bases spanning the gap. Germline CDR1 and CDR2: DFQATT and SNEGSKA (reference sequence).

This clonotype has more than one count but fewer than ten. The chain uses TRBV4-1 and TRBJ1-1; D uncertain. CDR1 MGHRA and CDR2 YSYEKL come from the germline V gene. This CDR3 is built from 11 residues. V was cut by 3 bases and J by 8 bases, with 7 bases left in between. The CDR3 protein is CASSHRTEAFF. CDR3 nucleotide sequence: TGCGCCAGCAGCCACAGGACGGAAGCTTTCTTT.

In this sample, this clonotype turned up a few times. The chain recombines TRBV12-3 or TRBV12-4 with TRBJ2-7; 7 nucleotides match TRBD1. Trimming at V came to 1 base and at J to 3 bases, leaving 6 bases not matched to a gene. This CDR3 is 15 amino acids long. CDR3 in DNA: TGTGCCAGCAGTTTAGGACAGGGCGGACACTACGAGCAGTACGTC. Protein: CASSLGQGGHYEQYV.

This clonotype showed up many times. This sequence joins TRBV28 and TRBJ2-7; the match to TRBD1 covers 8 bases. J was trimmed by 6 bases and V by 2 bases; bases with no gene match: 6. This CDR3 spans 14 amino acids. Germline V CDR1 and CDR2: MDHEN, SYDVKM. This chain's CDR3 is CASSLDQGAGEQYV. The CDR3 DNA sequence: TGTGCCAGCAGTTTAGATCAGGGGGCCGGCGAGCAGTACGTC.

This clonotype was seen many times. The CDR3 reads CASSPVRVINGDTQYF. CDR3 DNA: TGTGCCAGCAGCCCCGTTCGGGTAATCAACGGAGATACGCAGTATTTT. The gene calls are TRBV11-2 and TRBJ2-3; unclear D gene. Between the trimmed V and J ends, which lost 5 bases and 5 bases, there was a span of 20 bases. The CDR3 totals 16 residues. CDR1 and CDR2 (germline): SGHAT, FQNNGV.

This clonotype was detected only a few times. The chain is built from TRBV5-1 and TRBJ2-1, with 11 bases aligning to TRBD1. Per germline, CDR1 SGHRS and CDR2 YFSETQ. The trim removed 3 bases at V and 4 bases at J, leaving 12 bases unmatched. This CDR3 has 18 amino acids. This CDR3 reads CASSSRTGGAVMYNEQFF. CDR3 DNA sequence: TGCGCCAGCAGCTCCCGGACAGGGGGCGCCGTCATGTACAATGAGCAGTTCTTC. Full variable domain (remainder filled in from reference TRBV5-1 and TRBJ2-1): KAGVTQTPRYLIKTRGQQVTLSCSPISGHRSVSWYQQTPGQGLQFLFEYFSETQRNKGNFPGRFSGRQFSNSRSEMNVSTLELGDSALYLCASSSRTGGAVMYNEQFFGPGTRLTVL.

A word on this clonotype: This may come from a read error, since a much larger clone is one base off. The chain uses TRBV4-2 and TRBJ2-7; 12 positions agree with TRBD2. The CDR3 runs to 18 residues. Looked up from germline, CDR1 is LGHNA and CDR2 is YNFKEQ. The CDR3, as DNA: TGTGCCGGCAGCCAAGTGTGGACTAGCGGGGCCCATCCCTACGAGCAGTACGTC. The encoded protein is CAGSQVWTSGAHPYEQYV.

The V and J genes are TRBV7-9 and TRBJ1-1, with TRBD1 identical over 8 bases. V shed 2 bases, J shed 4 bases, and the junction held 9 bases outside the gene matches. This CDR3 contains 16 residues. Germline V gives CDR1 SEHNR, CDR2 FQNEAQ (reference sequence). The CDR3 is CASSLSTGGRLTEAFF. The CDR3 coding sequence is TGTGCCAGCAGCTTAAGCACAGGGGGAAGACTCACTGAAGCTTTCTTT.

This clonotype appeared many times. This chain joins TRBV28 and TRBJ1-2; 10 bases fit TRBD1. The V gene end was trimmed by 7 bases and the J gene end by 3 bases; junction bases not matched to a gene: 14. The CDR3 length is 17 residues. The V gene's germline CDR1 is MDHEN and CDR2 SYDVKM. CDR3 residues: CASTIQRTGGIDYGYTF. CDR3 sequence (DNA): TGTGCCAGCACCATACAGCGGACAGGGGGGATAGACTATGGCTACACCTTC.

The chain recombines TRBV6-1 with TRBJ1-6; tentative D call: TRBD1 (6 bases). CDR1 and CDR2 (germline): MNHNS, SASEGT. CDR3 length equals 15 residues. V was cut by 4 bases and J by 0 bases, with 7 bases left in between. The CDR3 loop is CASSARGSYNSPLHF. CDR3 nucleotide sequence: TGTGCCAGCAGTGCCAGGGGCTCCTATAATTCACCCCTCCACTTT.

V gene TRBV27 combines with J gene TRBJ2-1; either TRBD1 or TRBD2 may fit D (5 bases each). Trimming removed 5 bases at V and 6 bases at J, with 20 bases between. The germline CDR1 and CDR2 sequences are MNHEY and SMNVEV (reference sequence). The CDR3 contains 16 residues. CDR3 coding DNA: TGTGCCAGCAGTCCGCCGGGACCTACTTTGTCCAATGAGCAGTTCTTC. Protein sequence: CASSPPGPTLSNEQFF.

This chain's CDR3 is CASSYHKDRGNYGYTF. CDR3 in DNA: TGTGCCAGCAGTTACCACAAGGACAGGGGGAACTATGGCTACACCTTC. The chain uses TRBV6-2 or TRBV6-3 and TRBJ1-2; 10 bases are a match to TRBD1. The CDR3 length is 16 residues. Per germline, CDR1 MNHEY and CDR2 SVGEGT. With 2 bases clipped from V and 2 bases from J, the junction kept 5 bases outside the gene matches.

This clonotype was found many times. The chain employs TRBV6-5 and TRBJ2-7; D is perhaps TRBD1 or TRBD2 (5 bases each). The germline V gene has CDR1 MNHEY and CDR2 SVGAGI. V dropped 6 bases and J dropped 1 base, with 16 bases sitting between them. CDR3 length: 15 amino acids. The CDR3: CASSYRDRGSYEQYF. DNA of the CDR3: TGTGCCAGCAGCTACCGGGACCGGGGTTCCTACGAGCAGTACTTC.

Ten or more counts support this clonotype. V gene TRBV27 combines with J gene TRBJ1-1; maybe TRBD1 (6 bases). V lost 4 bases and J lost 7, with 13 bases in between. The CDR3 length is 13 residues. Germline CDR1 is MNHEY and CDR2 is SMNVEV (reference sequence). CDR3 region: CASSSPGGHEAFF. The CDR3 DNA sequence: TGTGCCAGCAGTTCGCCGGGGGGACATGAAGCTTTCTTT.